The TCR beta chain described here comes from a study of blood T cell repertoires in COVID-19. As for the study in general: Spain, Italy and the United States supplied samples that represented acute and convalescent COVID-19. T cells, B-cell-depleted T cells, or PBMCs provided the cDNA or gDNA that served as material.

Between the trimmed V and J ends, which lost 7 bases and 5 bases, there was a span of 12 bases. CDR3 length: 13 amino acids. CDR1 is MDHEN and CDR2 is SYDVKM in the germline V gene. This table comes from immunoSEQ multiplex PCR, and its TCRdb copy is limited to in-frame clones, with some not included. This sample has over 250,000 clones, with around 85% found just once. This sequence was found in a woman between 65 and 79 years old with acute or convalescent COVID-19. Sequenced: peripheral blood. The V gene is TRBV28, the J gene TRBJ1-5; no definite D call. In nucleotides, the CDR3 is TGTGCCAGCAAGGCTCACGGAGATCAGCCCCAGCATTTT. It encodes CASKAHGDQPQHF. The full variable domain, its missing parts supplied by reference TRBV28 and TRBJ1-5, is DVKVTQSSRYLVKRTGEKVFLECVQDMDHENMFWYRQDPGLGLRLIYFSYDVKMKEKGDIPEGYSVSREKKERFSLILESASTNQTSMYLCASKAHGDQPQHFGDGTRLSIL.